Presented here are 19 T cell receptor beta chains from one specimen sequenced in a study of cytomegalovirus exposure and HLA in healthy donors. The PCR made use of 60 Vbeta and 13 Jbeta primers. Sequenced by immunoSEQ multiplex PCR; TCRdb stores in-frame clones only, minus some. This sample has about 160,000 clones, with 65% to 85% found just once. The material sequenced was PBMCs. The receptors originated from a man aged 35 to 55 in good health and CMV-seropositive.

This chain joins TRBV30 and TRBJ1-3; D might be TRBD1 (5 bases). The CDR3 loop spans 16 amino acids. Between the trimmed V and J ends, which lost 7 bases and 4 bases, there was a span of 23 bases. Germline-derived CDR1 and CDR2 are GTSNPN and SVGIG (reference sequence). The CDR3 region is CALDPIGTPRGNTIYF. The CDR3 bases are TGTGCCTTGGACCCCATCGGGACTCCGCGGGGAAACACCATATATTTT.

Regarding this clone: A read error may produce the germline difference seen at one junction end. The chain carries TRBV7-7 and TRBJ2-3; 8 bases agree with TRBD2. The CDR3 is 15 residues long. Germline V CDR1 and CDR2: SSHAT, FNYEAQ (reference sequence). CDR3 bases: TGTGCTAGCAGCTCCGGGGGGGCAGGCCAAGATACGCAGTATTTT. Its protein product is CASSSGGAGQDTQYF. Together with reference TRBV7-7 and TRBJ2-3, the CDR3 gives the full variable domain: GAGVSQSPRYKVTKRGQDVTLRCDPISSHATLYWYQQALGQGPEFLTYFNYEAQPDKSGLPSDRFSAERPEGSISTLTIQRTEQRDSAMYRCASSSGGAGQDTQYFGPGTRLTVL.

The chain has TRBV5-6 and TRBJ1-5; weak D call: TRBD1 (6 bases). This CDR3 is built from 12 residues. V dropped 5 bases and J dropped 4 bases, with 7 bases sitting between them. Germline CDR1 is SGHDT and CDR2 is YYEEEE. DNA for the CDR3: TGTGCCAGCAGTACAGGGAATCAGCCCCAGCATTTT. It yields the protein CASSTGNQPQHF.

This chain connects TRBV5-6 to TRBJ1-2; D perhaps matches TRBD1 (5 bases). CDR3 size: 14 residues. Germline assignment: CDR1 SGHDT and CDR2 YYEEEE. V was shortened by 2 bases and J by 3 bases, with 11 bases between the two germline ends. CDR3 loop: CASSLMGEDYGYTF. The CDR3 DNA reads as TGTGCCAGCAGCTTAATGGGGGAGGACTATGGCTACACCTTC.

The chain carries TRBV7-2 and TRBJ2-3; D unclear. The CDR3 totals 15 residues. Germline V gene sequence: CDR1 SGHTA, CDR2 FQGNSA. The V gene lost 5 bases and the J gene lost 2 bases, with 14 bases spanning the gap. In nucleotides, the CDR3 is TGTGCCAGCAGCCCCCGCGGCAGCTACACAGATACGCAGTATTTT. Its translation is CASSPRGSYTDTQYF.

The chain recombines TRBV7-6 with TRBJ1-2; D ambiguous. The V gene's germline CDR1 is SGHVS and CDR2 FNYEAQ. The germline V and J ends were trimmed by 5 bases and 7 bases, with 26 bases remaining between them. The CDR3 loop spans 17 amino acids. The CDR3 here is CASSPLSTGSNRGGYTF. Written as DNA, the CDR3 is TGTGCCAGCAGCCCGCTAAGTACGGGGTCTAACCGAGGTGGCTACACCTTC.

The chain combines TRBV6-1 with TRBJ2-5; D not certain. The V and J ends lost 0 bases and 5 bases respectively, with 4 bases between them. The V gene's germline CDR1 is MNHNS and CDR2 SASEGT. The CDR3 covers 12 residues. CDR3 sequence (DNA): TGTGCCAGCAGTGAAGCGCGGGAGACCCAGTACTTC. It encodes CASSEARETQYF.

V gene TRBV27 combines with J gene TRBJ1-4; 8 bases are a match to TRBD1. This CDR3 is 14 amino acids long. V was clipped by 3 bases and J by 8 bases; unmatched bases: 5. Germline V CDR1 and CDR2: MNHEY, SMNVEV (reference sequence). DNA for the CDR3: TGTGCCAGCAGTTTGCGACAGGGGTGGGAAAAACTGTTTTTT. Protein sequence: CASSLRQGWEKLFF.

The CDR3 DNA reads TGTGCCAGCAGTTTACAGGGGAAGGACGGCTACACCTTC. Translating gives CASSLQGKDGYTF. The chain is built from TRBV27 and TRBJ1-2; D is perhaps TRBD1 (6 bases). CDR1 is MNHEY and CDR2 is SMNVEV in the germline V gene (reference sequence). There are 13 residues in the CDR3. The V and J ends lost 2 bases and 8 bases respectively, with 12 bases between them.

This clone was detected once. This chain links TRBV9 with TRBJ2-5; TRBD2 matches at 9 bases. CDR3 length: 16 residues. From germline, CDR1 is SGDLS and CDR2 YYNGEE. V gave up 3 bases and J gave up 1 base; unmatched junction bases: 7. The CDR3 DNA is TGTGCCAGCAGCGGCCGACTAGCGGAGACCCAAGAGACCCAGTACTTC. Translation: CASSGRLAETQETQYF. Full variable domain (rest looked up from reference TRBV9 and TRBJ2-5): DSGVTQTPKHLITATGQRVTLRCSPRSGDLSVYWYQQSLDQGLQFLIQYYNGEERAKGNILERFSAQQFPDLHSELNLSSLELGDSALYFCASSGRLAETQETQYFGPGTRLLVL.

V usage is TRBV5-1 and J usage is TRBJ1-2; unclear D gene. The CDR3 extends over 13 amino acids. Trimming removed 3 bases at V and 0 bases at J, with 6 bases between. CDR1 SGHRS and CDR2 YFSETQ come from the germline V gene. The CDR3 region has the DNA TGCGCCAGCAGCTCACTAGCTAACTATGGCTACACCTTC. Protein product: CASSSLANYGYTF.

CDR3 sequence (DNA): TGTGCCAGCACCCTTACAGGACTAGCGGGGGAGACCCAGTACTTC. Residues: CASTLTGLAGETQYF. The V gene is TRBV6-5, the J gene TRBJ2-5; 12 nucleotides line up with TRBD2. The V and J ends lost 7 bases and 5 bases, in that order; junction bases with no gene match: 8. This CDR3 is built from 15 residues. In germline, CDR1 is MNHEY, CDR2 SVGAGI.

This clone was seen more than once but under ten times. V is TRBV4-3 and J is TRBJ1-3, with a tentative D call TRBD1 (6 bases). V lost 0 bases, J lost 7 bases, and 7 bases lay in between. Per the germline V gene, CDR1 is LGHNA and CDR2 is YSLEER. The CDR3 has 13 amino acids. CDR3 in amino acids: CASSQERGNTIYF. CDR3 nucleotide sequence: TGCGCCAGCAGCCAAGAAAGGGGGAACACCATATATTTT.

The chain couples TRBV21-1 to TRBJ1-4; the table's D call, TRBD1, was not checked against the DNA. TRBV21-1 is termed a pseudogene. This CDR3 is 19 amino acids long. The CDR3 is CASSTSNQGAETQAEKLFF. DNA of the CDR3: TGTGCCAGCAGCACTAGTAATCAGGGGGCTGAAACTCAGGCAGAAAAACTGTTTTTT.

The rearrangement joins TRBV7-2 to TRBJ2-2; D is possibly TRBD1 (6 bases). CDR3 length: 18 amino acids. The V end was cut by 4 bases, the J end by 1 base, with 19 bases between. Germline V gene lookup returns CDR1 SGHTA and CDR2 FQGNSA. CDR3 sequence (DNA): TGTGCCAGCAGCTCGACGATAGGGCCGGGACAGAACACCGGGGAGCTGTTTTTT. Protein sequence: CASSSTIGPGQNTGELFF.

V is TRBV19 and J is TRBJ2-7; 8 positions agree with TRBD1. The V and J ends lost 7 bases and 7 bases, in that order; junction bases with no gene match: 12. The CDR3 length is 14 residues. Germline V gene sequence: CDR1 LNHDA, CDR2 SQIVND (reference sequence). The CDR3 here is CASTTGQGAREQYF. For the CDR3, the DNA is TGTGCCAGTACTACGGGGCAGGGGGCGCGTGAGCAGTACTTC.

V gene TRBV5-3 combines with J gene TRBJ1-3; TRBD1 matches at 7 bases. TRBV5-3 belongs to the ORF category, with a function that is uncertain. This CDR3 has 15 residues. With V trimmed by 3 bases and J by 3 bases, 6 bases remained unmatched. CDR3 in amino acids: CARSYDRVGGNTIYF. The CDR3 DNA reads TGTGCCAGAAGCTACGACAGGGTTGGTGGAAACACCATATATTTT.

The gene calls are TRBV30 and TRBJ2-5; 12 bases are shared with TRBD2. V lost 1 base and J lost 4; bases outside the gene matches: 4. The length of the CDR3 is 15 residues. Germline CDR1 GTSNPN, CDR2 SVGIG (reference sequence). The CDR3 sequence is CAWSDGLAGRETQYF. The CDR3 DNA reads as TGTGCCTGGAGTGACGGACTAGCGGGGAGAGAGACCCAGTACTTC.

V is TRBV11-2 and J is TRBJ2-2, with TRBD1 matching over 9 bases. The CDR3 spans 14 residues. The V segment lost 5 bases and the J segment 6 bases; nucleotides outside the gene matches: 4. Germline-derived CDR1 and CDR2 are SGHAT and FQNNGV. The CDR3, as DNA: TGTGCCAGCAGCCTGGGACAGGGCGCCGGGGAGCTGTTTTTT. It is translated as CASSLGQGAGELFF.